These 26 T cell receptor beta chains came from one sample sequenced in a study of T cell repertoires in cytomegalovirus infection. TCRdb analysed the reads with MiXCR anew, one entry per CDR3 protein. The sample shows 740,000 or so distinct CDR3 sequences, 35% of them seen only once. The sample taken for sequencing was PBMCs. These receptor sequences come from a human donor in good health (CMV status not recorded). Some clones in this sample may be carry-over from other donors' samples.

Comments on this clonotype: A junction end diverges from the germline sequence, so it may reflect a read error. This rearrangement joins TRBV7-6 to TRBJ1-4, with TRBD1 as a possible D gene (5 bases). Germline assignment: CDR1 SGHVS and CDR2 FNYEAQ. This CDR3 comprises 15 residues. CDR3 in DNA: TGTGCCAGCAACTTACCAGGGAAAGGGGACGAAAAACTGTTTTTT. Protein product: CASNLPGKGDEKLFF.

V usage is TRBV6-1 and J usage is TRBJ1-6, with no clear D. Germline V gives CDR1 MNHNS, CDR2 SASEGT. The CDR3 runs to 16 residues. Trimming removed 6 bases from V and 0 bases from J, with 12 bases in between. CDR3 amino acids: CASRDTVYSYNSPLHF. The DNA for the CDR3 is TGTGCCAGCAGGGATACGGTTTACTCCTATAATTCACCCCTCCACTTT.

This clonotype was detected only a few times. The V and J genes are TRBV7-2 and TRBJ1-4, with a possible D match to TRBD1 (6 bases). V was cut by 1 base and J by 8 bases, with 11 bases left in between. This CDR3 is built from 14 residues. The V gene's germline CDR1 is SGHTA and CDR2 FQGNSA. The CDR3 nucleotides read TGTGCCAGCAGCTTAGTCAGGGGTCACGAAAAACTGTTTTTT. Amino acids: CASSLVRGHEKLFF.

The V gene is TRBV6-5, the J gene TRBJ2-7; 9 bases fit TRBD2. Germline V lookup: CDR1 MNHEY, CDR2 SVGAGI. The CDR3 has 15 residues. Trimming cost V 5 bases and J 5 bases; bases outside gene matches: 10. The CDR3 DNA reads as TGTGCCAGCAGTGATGTCGCGGGAGGGCCTAACGAGCAGTACTTC. Residues: CASSDVAGGPNEQYF.

This clonotype came up a few times. The V and J genes are TRBV4-1 and TRBJ1-1; 9 nucleotides line up with TRBD1. The length of the CDR3 is 17 residues. V shed 2 bases, J shed 1 base, and the junction held 8 bases outside the gene matches. Germline lookup yields CDR1 MGHRA and CDR2 YSYEKL. CDR3 protein: CASSQRFPDRGNTEAFF. CDR3 sequence (DNA): TGCGCCAGCAGCCAAAGGTTCCCGGACAGGGGGAACACTGAAGCTTTCTTT.

This clonotype showed up many times. The V and J genes are TRBV6-1 and TRBJ2-2; 12 nucleotides agree with TRBD2. Germline CDR1 MNHNS, CDR2 SASEGT. The length of the CDR3 is 18 residues. The V segment lost 5 bases and the J segment 0 bases; nucleotides outside the gene matches: 7. CDR3 coding DNA: TGTGCCAGCAGTATGGCGACTAGCGGGAGTACGAACACCGGGGAGCTGTTTTTT. Residues: CASSMATSGSTNTGELFF.

The gene calls are TRBV5-5 and TRBJ2-3, with D perhaps being TRBD1 or TRBD2 (5 bases each). This CDR3 spans 15 amino acids. V lost 4 bases and J lost 4, with 16 bases in between. Germline CDR1 is SGHKS and CDR2 is YYEKEE (reference sequence). The CDR3 protein is CASSLQWGSADTQYF. Here the CDR3 DNA reads TGTGCCAGCAGCCTGCAATGGGGGTCCGCAGATACGCAGTATTTT.

This clonotype has more than one count but fewer than ten. V and J are TRBV25-1 and TRBJ2-3; D gene ambiguous. This CDR3 is built from 15 residues. CDR1 and CDR2 (germline): MGHDK, SYGVNS. V was trimmed by 3 bases and J by 0 bases, leaving 10 bases between them. CDR3 protein: CASSEVGGSTDTQYF. In DNA, the CDR3 is TGTGCCAGCAGTGAGGTTGGCGGTAGCACAGATACGCAGTATTTT.

This clonotype showed up just a few times. The chain links TRBV11-3 to TRBJ2-2; D is tentatively TRBD1 or TRBD2 (5 bases each). Per germline, CDR1 SGHNT and CDR2 YENEEA. Between the trimmed V and J ends, which lost 4 bases and 3 bases, there was a span of 15 bases. CDR3 length: 16 residues. DNA of the CDR3: TGTGCCAGCAGCTCCCCGAGGGGCCTCGACACCGGGGAGCTGTTTTTT. Its translation: CASSSPRGLDTGELFF.

This clonotype occurred a few times. The CDR3: CASTGSMRTDTQYF. The CDR3 nucleotides read TGTGCCAGTACAGGGTCAATGCGCACAGATACGCAGTATTTT. The chain recombines TRBV28 with TRBJ2-3, with D perhaps matching TRBD1 (6 bases). V was cut by 9 bases and J by 1 base, with 14 bases left in between. Germline CDR1 and CDR2: MDHEN and SYDVKM. The CDR3 runs 14 residues.

This clonotype was seen only a few times. CDR3 amino acids: CASSRQGITEAFF. The CDR3 nucleotides read TGTGCCAGCAGCCGACAGGGTATCACTGAAGCTTTCTTT. The chain has TRBV7-4 and TRBJ1-1, with 7 nucleotides matching TRBD1. The germline gives CDR1 SGHVT, CDR2 SQSDAQ. Trimming removed 5 bases from V and 4 bases from J; junction bases left unmatched: 4. CDR3 length equals 13 residues.

In this sample, this clonotype turned up once. The chain links TRBV28 to TRBJ2-7, with 8 bases matching TRBD2. Trimming cost V 1 base and J 0 bases; bases outside gene matches: 5. The CDR3 length is 16 residues. In germline, CDR1 is MDHEN, CDR2 SYDVKM. CDR3 bases: TGTGCCAGCAGTTTATTTATGGGGACTAGCTCCTACGAGCAGTACTTC. This gives the protein CASSLFMGTSSYEQYF.

The CDR3 reads CASSESSVVGGETQYF. DNA for the CDR3: TGTGCCAGCAGTGAATCGTCGGTCGTCGGGGGAGAGACCCAGTACTTC. V and J are TRBV25-1 and TRBJ2-5; weak D call: TRBD2 (6 bases). Trimming took 1 base from V and 4 from J, leaving 16 bases between them. The length of the CDR3 is 16 residues. In germline, CDR1 is MGHDK, CDR2 SYGVNS.

This sequence joins TRBV11-2 and TRBJ1-6, with D unresolved. CDR1 SGHAT and CDR2 FQNNGV come from the germline V gene. This CDR3 is 20 amino acids long. V shed 1 base and J shed 0 bases, with 19 bases lying between them. The CDR3 is CASSLVSAHPMSSYNSPLHF. In DNA, the CDR3 is TGTGCCAGCAGCTTAGTCAGTGCCCACCCAATGAGCTCCTATAATTCACCCCTCCACTTT.

This clonotype was recorded a few times. This rearrangement joins TRBV7-9 to TRBJ2-3; TRBD2 is a possible D gene (5 bases). Germline CDR1 reads SEHNR; CDR2 reads FQNEAQ (reference sequence). The CDR3 contains 14 residues. V dropped 10 bases and J dropped 0 bases, with 14 bases sitting between them. The CDR3 is CAIRRRTSTDTQYF. The CDR3 coding sequence is TGTGCCATCCGAAGAAGGACTAGCACAGATACGCAGTATTTT.

This clonotype came up once. The rearrangement links TRBV28 to TRBJ2-6; 9 bases align to TRBD1. The CDR3 totals 17 residues. The germline CDR1 and CDR2 sequences are MDHEN and SYDVKM. Germline trimming cut 10 bases from V and 5 bases from J; bases unmatched to any gene: 15. The CDR3 loop is CANSTGQGLFRANVLTF. The DNA of the CDR3 is TGTGCCAACTCAACGGGACAGGGTCTCTTTCGGGCCAACGTCCTGACTTTC.

This clonotype was seen a few times. The chain recombines TRBV7-2 with TRBJ2-7; D is unresolved. Trimming removed 5 bases from V and 3 bases from J, with 32 bases in between. Germline CDR1 SGHTA, CDR2 FQGNSA. The CDR3 consists of 20 residues. CDR3 loop: CASSPVGIGRVESDFYEQYF. DNA for the CDR3: TGTGCCAGCAGCCCCGTTGGGATCGGTCGGGTTGAGTCCGACTTCTACGAGCAGTACTTC.

This clonotype was detected a few times. The CDR3 here is CASSLSQVSVTAYGYTF. The CDR3 DNA follows: TGTGCCAGCAGTTTAAGTCAAGTAAGCGTGACAGCCTATGGCTACACCTTC. The rearrangement links TRBV27 to TRBJ1-2; possibly TRBD1 for D (5 bases). V was pared by 2 bases and J by 4 bases, with 20 bases between. Per germline, CDR1 MNHEY and CDR2 SMNVEV (reference sequence). The CDR3 sequence is 17 residues long.

This clonotype came up a few times. The chain couples TRBV6-1 to TRBJ1-1; 8 bases map to TRBD1. Germline trimming cut 3 bases from V and 4 bases from J; bases unmatched to any gene: 7. The CDR3 is made up of 15 amino acids. Per germline, CDR1 MNHNS and CDR2 SASEGT. DNA of the CDR3: TGTGCCAGCAGTGAGAGACAGGGGCGCTTCACTGAAGCTTTCTTT. It yields the protein CASSERQGRFTEAFF.

In regard to this clonotype: The CDR3 end shows no conserved phenylalanine or tryptophan, and so a read error is likely. The chain recombines TRBV5-6 with TRBJ1-1, with no clear D. Germline lookup yields CDR1 SGHDT and CDR2 YYEEEE. The V gene lost 0 bases and the J gene lost 8 bases, with 14 bases spanning the gap. The length of the CDR3 is 14 residues. CDR3 nucleotide sequence: TGTGCCAGCAGCTTGGTCGACGAGTCGGGGGAAGCTTTCTAT. Protein product: CASSLVDESGEAFY.

The rearrangement uses TRBV7-2 and TRBJ1-5; D is unresolved. V lost 4 bases and J lost 7, with 14 bases in between. CDR1 and CDR2 from the germline V gene are SGHTA and FQGNSA. The CDR3 covers 14 residues. The CDR3 protein is CASSWREGGQPQHF. CDR3 DNA: TGTGCCAGCAGCTGGAGAGAGGGTGGCCAGCCCCAGCATTTT.

CDR3 amino acids: CSATRFVAGSTDTQYF. The CDR3 coding sequence is TGCAGTGCTACTAGGTTCGTTGCGGGGAGCACAGATACGCAGTATTTT. This chain uses TRBV20-1 with TRBJ2-3; a possible D gene is TRBD2 (6 bases). Germline CDR1 and CDR2: DFQATT and SNEGSKA (reference sequence). Trimming cost V 4 bases and J 0 bases, with 17 bases left between them. The CDR3 runs to 16 residues.

J is TRBJ1-2 and V is TRBV5-1; a possible D gene is TRBD1 (5 bases). Germline V gene lookup returns CDR1 SGHRS and CDR2 YFSETQ. The CDR3 is 15 amino acids. V dropped 0 bases and J dropped 0 bases, with 9 bases sitting between them. CDR3 loop: CASSLDHRTNYGYTF. CDR3 nucleotides: TGCGCCAGCAGCTTGGATCACAGGACTAACTATGGCTACACCTTC. Full variable domain (outside the CDR3, taken from reference TRBV5-1 and TRBJ1-2): KAGVTQTPRYLIKTRGQQVTLSCSPISGHRSVSWYQQTPGQGLQFLFEYFSETQRNKGNFPGRFSGRQFSNSRSEMNVSTLELGDSALYLCASSLDHRTNYGYTFGSGTRLTVV.

This sequence joins TRBV27 and TRBJ2-1; D is possibly TRBD1 (5 bases). This CDR3 comprises 13 residues. From germline, CDR1 is MNHEY and CDR2 SMNVEV (reference sequence). V dropped 3 bases and J dropped 5 bases, with 8 bases sitting between them. The CDR3 DNA is TGTGCCAGCAGTTTCCTCAGGGACAATGAGCAGTTCTTC. It translates to CASSFLRDNEQFF.

This clonotype was recorded many times. The chain has TRBV7-2 and TRBJ2-7; 8 nucleotides line up with TRBD2. Germline-derived CDR1 and CDR2 are SGHTA and FQGNSA. J was trimmed by 2 bases and V by 2 bases; bases with no gene match: 17. The CDR3 covers 19 residues. CDR3 sequence reads: CASSLNSPMAGGVPYEQYF. The CDR3 nucleotides read TGTGCCAGCAGCTTAAATAGTCCGATGGCGGGAGGAGTACCCTACGAGCAGTACTTC.

This clonotype was seen a handful of times. The chain carries TRBV10-3 and TRBJ1-5, with D uncertain. Looked up from germline, CDR1 is ENHRY and CDR2 is SYGVKD. Deletions cut 3 bases from V and 3 bases from J, with 9 bases between. The CDR3 spans 14 residues. The CDR3, as DNA: TGTGCCATCAGTGAATCAGACATCAATCAGCCCCAGCATTTT. It is translated as CAISESDINQPQHF.